The 27 T cell receptor beta chains listed next were all sequenced from one sample in a study of control samples from healthy donors and cancer patients. Some clones are missing from TCRdb's copy, which holds only in-frame ones; the method was immunoSEQ multiplex PCR. The sample lists some 410,000 clones; 75% to 95% were seen once. The sample consisted of PBMCs. The source is a man aged 35 to 55 with head and neck cancer.

The rearrangement uses TRBV28 and TRBJ1-3; no firm D call. Per the germline V gene, CDR1 is MDHEN and CDR2 is SYDVKM. The V end was cut by 2 bases, the J end by 2 bases, with 10 bases between. This CDR3 contains 15 residues. DNA of the CDR3: TGTGCCAGCAGTTTAGGTCAGAACCCTGGAAACACCATATATTTT. Encoded protein: CASSLGQNPGNTIYF.

V usage is TRBV6-5 and J usage is TRBJ2-5; maybe TRBD1 (6 bases). Trimming stripped 4 bases from V and 3 bases from J, with 12 bases between. The germline gives CDR1 MNHEY, CDR2 SVGAGI. CDR3 length: 14 residues. Here the CDR3 reads CASSFTGQKETQYF. The CDR3 DNA reads TGTGCCAGCAGTTTTACCGGACAGAAAGAGACCCAGTACTTC.

V and J are TRBV6-5 and TRBJ1-4, with D perhaps TRBD1 (5 bases). Deletions cut 0 bases from V and 6 bases from J, with 14 bases between. In germline, CDR1 is MNHEY, CDR2 SVGAGI. The CDR3 spans 16 residues. CDR3 loop: CASSYSRALGDEKLFF. In DNA form, the CDR3 reads TGTGCCAGCAGTTACTCCCGGGCCTTGGGGGATGAAAAACTGTTTTTT.

This clone occurred once. The genes are TRBV18 and TRBJ2-6; D remains ambiguous. The CDR3 runs to 14 residues. Germline V CDR1 and CDR2: KGHSH, LQKENI. The V end lost 6 bases, the J end lost 4 bases, and 10 bases lay between the germline ends. The CDR3 region is CASSYESGANVLTF. The DNA of the CDR3 is TGTGCCAGCTCTTATGAATCCGGGGCCAACGTCCTGACTTTC. Variable domain in full (rest from reference TRBV18 and TRBJ2-6): NAGVMQNPRHLVRRRGQEARLRCSPMKGHSHVYWYRQLPEEGLKFMVYLQKENIIDESGMPKERFSAEFPKEGPSILRIQQVVRGDSAAYFCASSYESGANVLTFGAGSRLTVL.

The chain links TRBV5-6 to TRBJ2-1; D not resolved. Trimming removed 0 bases at V and 6 bases at J, with 7 bases between. Germline CDR1 reads SGHDT; CDR2 reads YYEEEE. This CDR3 region has 13 residues. The CDR3 spells CASSLEGSNEQFF. DNA for the CDR3: TGTGCCAGCAGCTTGGAGGGCAGCAATGAGCAGTTCTTC.

The CDR3 bases are TGTGCCAGCAGCTCCCTATTTAGCGGATCTTTCACAGATACGCAGTATTTT. It encodes CASSSLFSGSFTDTQYF. The chain has TRBV7-9 and TRBJ2-3, with D perhaps matching TRBD2 (6 bases). The CDR3 loop spans 17 amino acids. The V gene's germline CDR1 is SEHNR and CDR2 FQNEAQ (reference sequence). With 4 bases removed from V and 2 bases from J, the gap between germline ends came to 19 bases.

The chain has TRBV19 and TRBJ2-1; 8 nucleotides line up with TRBD1. This CDR3 is 14 amino acids long. V lost 7 bases, J lost 2 bases, and 4 bases stayed unmatched. CDR1 and CDR2 from the germline V gene are LNHDA and SQIVND (reference sequence). The CDR3 region is CASTRTGTYNEQFF. The CDR3 region has the DNA TGTGCCAGTACTAGGACAGGGACCTACAATGAGCAGTTCTTC.

This clone was seen more than once but under ten times. This sequence joins TRBV4-1 and TRBJ1-5; 9 bases map to TRBD1. Per germline, CDR1 MGHRA and CDR2 YSYEKL. With V trimmed by 1 base and J by 2 bases, 0 bases remained unmatched. The CDR3 is 15 residues long. The CDR3 DNA is TGCGCCAGCAGCCAAGGGACAGGGGGCAATCAGCCCCAGCATTTT. Translation: CASSQGTGGNQPQHF.

V is TRBV14 and J is TRBJ1-1, with 7 bases aligning to TRBD1. Per the germline V gene, CDR1 is SGHDN and CDR2 is FVKESK. This CDR3 has 17 residues. Losses at the gene ends were 0 bases for V and 6 bases for J; bases not matched to a gene: 13. CDR3 bases: TGTGCCAGCAGCCAAGATGATGTTACAGGGGAAAAGGCTGAAGCTTTCTTT. Translation gives CASSQDDVTGEKAEAFF.

This clone was picked up a small number of times. The chain uses TRBV28 and TRBJ1-2, with TRBD1 matching over 8 bases. Per the germline V gene, CDR1 is MDHEN and CDR2 is SYDVKM. The CDR3 totals 16 residues. V was pared by 7 bases and J by 2 bases, with 12 bases of the junction left unmatched. The chain's CDR3 is CASTGQGSWGNYGYTF. The CDR3 DNA follows: TGTGCCAGCACAGGACAGGGTTCTTGGGGCAACTATGGCTACACCTTC.

J is TRBJ1-1 and V is TRBV5-1; D not resolved. CDR1 is SGHRS, CDR2 YFSETQ, per germline. The CDR3 contains 15 residues. V was shortened by 2 bases and J by 1 base, with 12 bases between the two germline ends. The CDR3 sequence: CASSFNRASNTEAFF. As DNA, the CDR3 is TGCGCCAGCAGCTTTAATCGGGCCTCGAACACTGAAGCTTTCTTT.

This clone was detected once. The J gene is TRBJ1-3, the V gene TRBV5-4; D gene uncertain. Germline V gene data show CDR1 as SGHNT and CDR2 as YYREEE (reference sequence). The CDR3 runs 15 residues. Trimming stripped 0 bases from V and 0 bases from J, with 7 bases between. The CDR3 region has the DNA TGTGCCAGCAGCTTGGCGGGTAGCTCTGGAAACACCATATATTTT. This gives the protein CASSLAGSSGNTIYF.

The CDR3 sequence is CASSQSWRGSQPQHF. CDR3 bases: TGTGCCAGCAGCCAGAGCTGGAGGGGGAGTCAGCCCCAGCATTTT. V usage is TRBV3-1 (or the pseudogene TRBV3-2) and J usage is TRBJ1-5, with a weak D call TRBD1 (6 bases). The length of the CDR3 is 15 residues. Germline V gene data show CDR1 as LGHDT and CDR2 as YNNKEL (reference sequence). V lost 3 bases and J lost 6, with 15 bases in between.

Notes on this clone: Distinct nucleotide sequences in the sample also encode this CDR3. The CDR3 coding sequence is TGTGCCAGTTCCCGAGGAGGCAATCAGCCCCAGCATTTT. Translation gives CASSRGGNQPQHF. The chain carries TRBV19 and TRBJ1-5; D gene uncertain. The CDR3 runs 13 residues. Germline assignment: CDR1 LNHDA and CDR2 SQIVND (reference sequence). With 8 bases removed from V and 2 bases from J, the gap between germline ends came to 10 bases.

This rearrangement joins TRBV30 to TRBJ1-1; 9 bases line up with TRBD1. The CDR3 runs 14 residues. Germline values: CDR1 GTSNPN, CDR2 SVGIG (reference sequence). V shed 2 bases and J 1 base; nucleotides not matched to a gene: 2. The CDR3 is CAWSLTGGNTEAFF. The CDR3 DNA sequence: TGTGCCTGGAGTTTGACAGGGGGGAACACTGAAGCTTTCTTT.

In its sample, this clone was seen a few times. The V gene is TRBV7-2, the J gene TRBJ1-1; D gene uncertain. V was shortened by 5 bases and J by 3 bases, with 4 bases between the two germline ends. Germline V lookup: CDR1 SGHTA, CDR2 FQGNSA. The CDR3 contains 11 residues. The CDR3 DNA reads as TGTGCCAGCAGCCATTACACTGAAGCTTTCTTT. It specifies CASSHYTEAFF.

The V call is TRBV19, the J call TRBJ2-5; 12 bases are shared with TRBD1. The V gene end was trimmed by 1 base and the J gene end by 5 bases; junction bases not matched to a gene: 8. The V gene's germline CDR1 is LNHDA and CDR2 SQIVND (reference sequence). This CDR3 is 17 amino acids long. The CDR3 region is CASSIVPGQGASETQYF. CDR3 DNA: TGTGCCAGTAGTATAGTCCCGGGACAGGGGGCCTCGGAGACCCAGTACTTC.

Turning to this clone: Other DNA sequences in the same sample also yield this CDR3. The chain uses TRBV27 and TRBJ2-5, with 7 nucleotides matching TRBD1. Unmatched junction bases numbered 7, after V lost 2 bases and J lost 4 bases. Germline CDR1 is MNHEY and CDR2 is SMNVEV (reference sequence). The CDR3 has 15 amino acids. Here the CDR3 reads CASSLTTGVGETQYF. The DNA of the CDR3 is TGTGCCAGCAGTTTAACTACAGGGGTCGGAGAGACCCAGTACTTC.

This chain links TRBV2 with TRBJ2-6; D may be TRBD2 (7 bases). V was shortened by 11 bases and J by 0 bases, with 17 bases between the two germline ends. Germline-derived CDR1 and CDR2 are SNHLY and FYNNEI. The CDR3 has 16 amino acids. The CDR3 is CAGLDRTLSGANVLTF. The CDR3, as DNA: TGTGCCGGACTAGACAGGACCCTCTCTGGGGCCAACGTCCTGACTTTC.

J is TRBJ1-1 and V is TRBV27; a weak D match, TRBD1 (5 bases). CDR1 and CDR2 from the germline V gene are MNHEY and SMNVEV (reference sequence). Trimming pared 5 bases from V and 1 base from J, leaving 11 bases between. CDR3 length: 14 amino acids. For the CDR3, the DNA is TGTGCCAGCAGTCCAGGGATTTGGAACACTGAAGCTTTCTTT. It codes for CASSPGIWNTEAFF.

V usage is TRBV28 and J usage is TRBJ1-1, with D hard to call. CDR3 size: 15 residues. Germline V gives CDR1 MDHEN, CDR2 SYDVKM. Between the trimmed V and J ends, which lost 7 bases and 0 bases, there was a span of 15 bases. The CDR3 sequence: CASNQMGILNTEAFF. In DNA form, the CDR3 reads TGTGCCAGCAACCAAATGGGGATATTGAACACTGAAGCTTTCTTT.

The J gene is TRBJ2-4, the V gene TRBV28; D ambiguous. V was pared by 2 bases and J by 2 bases, with 7 bases between. Germline CDR1 is MDHEN and CDR2 is SYDVKM. This CDR3 region has 14 residues. DNA of the CDR3: TGTGCCAGCAGTTTAAGAGCTACCAAAAACATTCAGTACTTC. Translation: CASSLRATKNIQYF.

The chain combines TRBV28 with TRBJ1-1, with 7 positions matching TRBD1. The V gene end was trimmed by 8 bases and the J gene end by 2 bases; junction bases not matched to a gene: 11. The CDR3 contains 15 residues. Germline-derived CDR1 and CDR2 are MDHEN and SYDVKM. The CDR3 bases are TGTGCCAGCCCGGGGGTCGGGACAGCAAACACTGAAGCTTTCTTT. It translates to CASPGVGTANTEAFF.

The rearrangement links TRBV27 to TRBJ1-1; the D is unclear. The CDR3 totals 14 residues. The V gene's germline CDR1 is MNHEY and CDR2 SMNVEV (reference sequence). Trimming cost V 6 bases and J 4 bases, with 15 bases left between them. This CDR3 is CASRGSALSTEAFF. The DNA for the CDR3 is TGTGCCAGCAGGGGGTCAGCCCTGAGCACTGAAGCTTTCTTT.

J is TRBJ2-1 and V is TRBV11-2; possibly TRBD2 for D (6 bases). The CDR3 is 20 residues long. Germline assignment: CDR1 SGHAT and CDR2 FQNNGV. V was shortened by 0 bases and J by 0 bases, with 21 bases between the two germline ends. In DNA, the CDR3 is TGTGCCAGCAGCTTAGATTCCCCCTTTCGCGGGAAAGGCTCCTACAATGAGCAGTTCTTC. It yields the protein CASSLDSPFRGKGSYNEQFF.

The chain couples TRBV30 to TRBJ2-5; D uncertain. The CDR3 runs to 13 residues. The V end lost 5 bases, the J end lost 5 bases, and 15 bases lay between the germline ends. The germline V gene encodes CDR1 GTSNPN and CDR2 SVGIG (reference sequence). As DNA, the CDR3 is TGTGCCTGGGCGCACCCCCTAAAGGAGACCCAGTACTTC. Encoded protein: CAWAHPLKETQYF.

The J gene is TRBJ1-6, the V gene TRBV6-6; no firm D call. The CDR3 runs to 15 residues. Trimming pared 5 bases from V and 6 bases from J, leaving 14 bases between. In germline, CDR1 is MNHNY, CDR2 SVGAGI (reference sequence). The chain's CDR3 is CASSDLTISNSPLHF. Written as DNA, the CDR3 is TGTGCCAGCAGTGACTTGACAATTTCTAATTCACCCCTCCACTTT.